The clone carrying this T cell receptor beta chain was recorded many times. What it binds is not known. TCRdb re-called the reads through MiXCR, storing one row per CDR3 protein. This table has some 350,000 distinct CDR3 sequences, about 28% appearing once. V lost 4 bases and J lost 0, with 21 bases in between. Germline-derived CDR1 and CDR2 are LNHNV and YYDKDF (reference sequence). The CDR3 is made up of 18 amino acids. The data stem from a study of T cell repertoires in cytomegalovirus infection. The overall study: Recently identified HLA-C-restricted and well-studied HLA-B-restricted CMV epitopes were used. Broader study findings: Cumulative public TCR beta family frequency identified carriers of CMV plus the relevant HLA.

The chain recombines TRBV15 with TRBJ1-1; D may be TRBD1 (5 bases). The TCR sequence derives from a human donor in good health (CMV status not recorded). Some clones in this sample may be carry-over from other donors' samples. The input for sequencing was cultured PBMCs, taken from culture after CMV antigen stimulation. This chain's CDR3 is CATSTSLGPYPMNTEAFF. Here the CDR3 DNA reads TGTGCCACCAGCACATCCCTGGGGCCTTATCCGATGAACACTGAAGCTTTCTTT.